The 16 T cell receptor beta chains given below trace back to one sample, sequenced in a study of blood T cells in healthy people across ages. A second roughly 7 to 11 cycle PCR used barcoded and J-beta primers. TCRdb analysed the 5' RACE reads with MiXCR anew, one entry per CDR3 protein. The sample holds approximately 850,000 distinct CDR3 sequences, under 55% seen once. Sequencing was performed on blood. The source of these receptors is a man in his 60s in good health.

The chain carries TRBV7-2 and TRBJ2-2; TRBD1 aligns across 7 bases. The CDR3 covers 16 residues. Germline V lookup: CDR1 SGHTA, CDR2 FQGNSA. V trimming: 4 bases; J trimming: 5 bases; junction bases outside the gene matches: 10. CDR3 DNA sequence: TGTGCCAGCAGCTACGCACAGGGGCTTTCAACCGGGGAGCTGTTTTTT. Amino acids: CASSYAQGLSTGELFF.

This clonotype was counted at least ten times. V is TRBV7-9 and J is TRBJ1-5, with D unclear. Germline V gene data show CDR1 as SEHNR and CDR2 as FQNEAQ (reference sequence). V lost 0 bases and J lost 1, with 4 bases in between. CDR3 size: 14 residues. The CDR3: CASSLAGSNQPQHF. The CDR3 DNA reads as TGTGCCAGCAGCTTAGCGGGCAGCAATCAGCCCCAGCATTTT.

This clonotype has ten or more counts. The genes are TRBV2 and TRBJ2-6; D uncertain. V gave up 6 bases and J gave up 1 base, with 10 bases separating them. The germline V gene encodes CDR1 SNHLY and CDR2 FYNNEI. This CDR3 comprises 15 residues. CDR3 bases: TGTGCCAGCAGGGCAGCCAGTTCTGGGGCCAACGTCCTGACTTTC. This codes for CASRAASSGANVLTF.

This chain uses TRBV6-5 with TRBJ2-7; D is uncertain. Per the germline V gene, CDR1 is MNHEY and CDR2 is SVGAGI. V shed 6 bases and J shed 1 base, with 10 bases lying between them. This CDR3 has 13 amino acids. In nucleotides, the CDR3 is TGTGCCAGCAGCATAGGCAGGTCCTACGAGCAGTACTTC. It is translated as CASSIGRSYEQYF.

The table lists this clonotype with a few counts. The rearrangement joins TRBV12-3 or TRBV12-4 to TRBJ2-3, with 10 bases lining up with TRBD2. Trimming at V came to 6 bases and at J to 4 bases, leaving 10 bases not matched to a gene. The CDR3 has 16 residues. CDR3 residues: CASSPVQRGGADTQYF. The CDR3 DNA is TGTGCCAGCAGCCCGGTCCAGCGGGGGGGCGCAGATACGCAGTATTTT.

In nucleotides, the CDR3 is TGTGCCAGCAGTCACGGAGGGTTCGACGAGCAGTACTTC. Translating gives CASSHGGFDEQYF. V and J are TRBV27 and TRBJ2-5; D is perhaps TRBD2 (6 bases). The J call is uncertain, as TRBJ2-7 better fits the DNA end. This CDR3 is built from 13 residues. Per the germline V gene, CDR1 is MNHEY and CDR2 is SMNVEV (reference sequence).

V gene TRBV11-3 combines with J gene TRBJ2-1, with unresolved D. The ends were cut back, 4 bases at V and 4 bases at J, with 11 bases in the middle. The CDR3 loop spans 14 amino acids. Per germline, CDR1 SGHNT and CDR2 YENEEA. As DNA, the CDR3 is TGTGCCAGCAGCTACCACGGCCCTTACAATGAGCAGTTCTTC. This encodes CASSYHGPYNEQFF.

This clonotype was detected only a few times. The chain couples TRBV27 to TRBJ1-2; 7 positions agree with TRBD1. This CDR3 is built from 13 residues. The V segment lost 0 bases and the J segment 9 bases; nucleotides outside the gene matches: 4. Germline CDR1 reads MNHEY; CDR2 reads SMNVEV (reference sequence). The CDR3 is CASSLSGTVSYTF. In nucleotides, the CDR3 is TGTGCCAGCAGTTTATCTGGGACAGTCAGCTACACCTTC.

In DNA form, the CDR3 reads TGTGCCAGCAGTCGGGTCCGGGGGACTGAAGCTTTCTTT. It encodes CASSRVRGTEAFF. The chain is built from TRBV27 and TRBJ1-1; D might be TRBD1 (5 bases). The CDR3 loop spans 13 amino acids. CDR1 and CDR2 (germline): MNHEY, SMNVEV (reference sequence). Trimming removed 5 bases from V and 5 bases from J, with 12 bases in between.

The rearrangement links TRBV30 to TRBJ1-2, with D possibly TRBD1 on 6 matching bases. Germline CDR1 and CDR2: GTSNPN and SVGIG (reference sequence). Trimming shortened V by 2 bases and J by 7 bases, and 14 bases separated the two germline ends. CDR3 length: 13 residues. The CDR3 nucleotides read TGTGCCTGGAGTCCAACAGGGTCCTCTGGCTACACCTTC. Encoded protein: CAWSPTGSSGYTF. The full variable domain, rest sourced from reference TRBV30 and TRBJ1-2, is SQTIHQWPATLVQPVGSPLSLECTVEGTSNPNLYWYRQAAGRGLQLLFYSVGIGQISSEVPQNLSASRPQDRQFILSSKKLLLSDSGFYLCAWSPTGSSGYTFGSGTRLTVV.

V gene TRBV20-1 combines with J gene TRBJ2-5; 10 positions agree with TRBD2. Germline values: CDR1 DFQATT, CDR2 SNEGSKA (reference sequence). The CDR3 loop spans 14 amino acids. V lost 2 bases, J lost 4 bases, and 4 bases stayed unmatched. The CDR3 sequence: CSARLAGDSETQYF. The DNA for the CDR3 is TGCAGTGCTAGACTAGCGGGGGATTCAGAGACCCAGTACTTC.

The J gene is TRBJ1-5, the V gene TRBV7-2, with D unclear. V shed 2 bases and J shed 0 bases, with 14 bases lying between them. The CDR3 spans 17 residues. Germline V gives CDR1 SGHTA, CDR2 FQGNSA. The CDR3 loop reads CASSLKVSGNSNQPQHF. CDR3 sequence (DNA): TGTGCCAGCAGCTTAAAGGTTTCGGGGAATAGCAATCAGCCCCAGCATTTT.

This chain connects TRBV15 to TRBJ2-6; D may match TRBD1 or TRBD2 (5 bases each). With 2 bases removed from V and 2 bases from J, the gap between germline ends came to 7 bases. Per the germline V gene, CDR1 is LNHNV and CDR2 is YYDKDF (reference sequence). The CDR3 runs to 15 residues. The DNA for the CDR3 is TGTGCCACCAGCAGACAGGGAGCTGGGGCCAACGTCCTGACTTTC. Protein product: CATSRQGAGANVLTF.

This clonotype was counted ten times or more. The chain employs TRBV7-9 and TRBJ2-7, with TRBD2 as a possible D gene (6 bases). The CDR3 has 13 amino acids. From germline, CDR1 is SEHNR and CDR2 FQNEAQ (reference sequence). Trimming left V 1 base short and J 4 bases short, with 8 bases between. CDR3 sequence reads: CASSLDGGYEQYF. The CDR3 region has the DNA TGTGCCAGCAGCTTAGATGGAGGGTACGAGCAGTACTTC. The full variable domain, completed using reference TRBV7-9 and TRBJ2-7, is DTGVSQNPRHKITKRGQNVTFRCDPISEHNRLYWYRQTLGQGPEFLTYFQNEAQLEKSRLLSDRFSAERPKGSFSTLEIQRTEQGDSAMYLCASSLDGGYEQYFGPGTRLTVT.

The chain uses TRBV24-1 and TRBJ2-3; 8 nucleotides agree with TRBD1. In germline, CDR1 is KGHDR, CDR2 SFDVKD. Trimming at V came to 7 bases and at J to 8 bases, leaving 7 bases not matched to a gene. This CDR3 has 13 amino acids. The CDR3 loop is CATRPDRGGTQYF. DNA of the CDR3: TGTGCCACCAGACCCGACAGGGGAGGTACGCAGTATTTT.

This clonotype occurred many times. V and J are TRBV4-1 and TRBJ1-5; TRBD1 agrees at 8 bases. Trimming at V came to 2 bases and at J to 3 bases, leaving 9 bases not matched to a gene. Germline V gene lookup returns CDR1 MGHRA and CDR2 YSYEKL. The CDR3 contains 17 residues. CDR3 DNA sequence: TGCGCCAGCAGCCAAAGCGTTACCAGGGGGCTCAATCAGCCCCAGCATTTT. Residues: CASSQSVTRGLNQPQHF.